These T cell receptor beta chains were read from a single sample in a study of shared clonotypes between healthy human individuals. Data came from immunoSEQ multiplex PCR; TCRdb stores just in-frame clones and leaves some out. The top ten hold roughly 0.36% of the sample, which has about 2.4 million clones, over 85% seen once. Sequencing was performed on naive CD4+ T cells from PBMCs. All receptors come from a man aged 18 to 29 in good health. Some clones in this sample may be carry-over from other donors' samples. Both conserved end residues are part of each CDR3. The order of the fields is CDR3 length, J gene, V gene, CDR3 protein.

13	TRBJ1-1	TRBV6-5	CASSPPGSTEAFF
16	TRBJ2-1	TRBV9	CASSVRLAGGPPEQFF
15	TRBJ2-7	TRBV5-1	CASSPLAGGPHEQYF
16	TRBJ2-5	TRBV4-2	CASSPGLAGAAETQYF
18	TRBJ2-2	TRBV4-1	CASSQDREAGGDTGELFF
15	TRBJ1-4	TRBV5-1	CASSLRGGTGEKLFF
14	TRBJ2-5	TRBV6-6	CASSYSPKGETQYF
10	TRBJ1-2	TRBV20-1	CSARSWGYTF
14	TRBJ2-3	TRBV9	CASSVGSGKDTQYF
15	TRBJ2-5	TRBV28	CASSLIGSRSETQYF
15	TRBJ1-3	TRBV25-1	CASSASSFSGNTIYF
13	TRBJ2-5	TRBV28	CASAGTPQETQYF
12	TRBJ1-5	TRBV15	CATSHRGQAQHF
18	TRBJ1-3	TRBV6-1	CASSERVTRTHIGNTIYF
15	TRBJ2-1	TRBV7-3	CASSLIQGARNEQFF
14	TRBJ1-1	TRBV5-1	CASSLVAGAPEAFF
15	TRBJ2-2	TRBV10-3	CAIGVRAANTGELFF
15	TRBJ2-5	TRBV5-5	CASSLDPSVAETQYF
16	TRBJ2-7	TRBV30	CAWSVTLDRGTYEQYF
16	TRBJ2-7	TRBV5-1	CASRINPGTETYEQYF
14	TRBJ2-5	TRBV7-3	CASSLSAGAKTQYF
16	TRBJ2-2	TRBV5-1	CASSLAGRGNTGELFF
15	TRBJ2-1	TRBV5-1	CASRLLGSSYNEQFF
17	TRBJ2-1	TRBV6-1	CASSEFRRSSGGHEQFF
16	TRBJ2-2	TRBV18	CASSPRLQGATGELFF
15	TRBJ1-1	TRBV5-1	CASSLFLTGKTEAFF
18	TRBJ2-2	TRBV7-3	CASSSTGTSGSDTGELFF
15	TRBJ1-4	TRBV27	CASSALGAANEKLFF
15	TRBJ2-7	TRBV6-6	CASKGGLAGPYEQYF
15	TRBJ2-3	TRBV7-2	CASSLIAGEADTQYF
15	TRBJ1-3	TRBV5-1	CASSSGFIAGNTIYF
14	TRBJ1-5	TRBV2	CASSDTVRNQPQHF
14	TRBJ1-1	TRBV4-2	CASSHLSDRTEAFF
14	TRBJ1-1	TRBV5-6	CASSNRDGNTEAFF
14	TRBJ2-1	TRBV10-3	CAISALQGNNEQFF
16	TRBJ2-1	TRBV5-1	CASSPLPGTGGNEQFF
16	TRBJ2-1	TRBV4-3	CASSQLQGDDYNEQFF
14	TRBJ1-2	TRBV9	CASSVLTGADGYTF